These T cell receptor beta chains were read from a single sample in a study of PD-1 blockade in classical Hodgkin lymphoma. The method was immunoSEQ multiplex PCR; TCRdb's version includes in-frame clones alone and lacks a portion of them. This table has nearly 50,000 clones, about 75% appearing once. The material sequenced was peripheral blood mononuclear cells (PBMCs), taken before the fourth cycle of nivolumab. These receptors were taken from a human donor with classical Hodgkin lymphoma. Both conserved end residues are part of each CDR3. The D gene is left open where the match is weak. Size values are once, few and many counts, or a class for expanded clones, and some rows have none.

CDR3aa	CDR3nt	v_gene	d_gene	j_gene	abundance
CASSQVATSEDTQYF	TGCGCCAGCAGCCAAGTCGCAACTAGCGAAGATACGCAGTATTTT	TRBV4-3	TRBD2	TRBJ2-3	-
CASSLGHRSYEQYF	TGTGCCAGCAGCCTGGGACATCGGTCCTACGAGCAGTACTTC	TRBV9	-	TRBJ2-7	-
CASTRTSGKIYNEQFF	TGTGCCAGCACCCGGACTAGCGGCAAGATTTACAATGAGCAGTTCTTC	TRBV28	TRBD2	TRBJ2-1	-
CSASGRYEQYF	TGCAGTGCTAGCGGGAGATACGAGCAGTACTTC	TRBV20-1	-	TRBJ2-7	few
CASSSRLVDNEQFF	TGTGCCAGCAGCTCCCGACTAGTAGACAATGAGCAGTTCTTC	TRBV7-2	-	TRBJ2-1	-
CASSLSSGWYQETQYF	TGTGCCAGCAGCCTATCTAGCGGGTGGTACCAAGAGACCCAGTACTTC	TRBV5-4	TRBD2	TRBJ2-5	-
CASSLRTGVGSGELFF	TGTGCCAGCAGTCTTCGGACAGGGGTGGGGTCCGGGGAGCTGTTTTTT	TRBV28	TRBD1	TRBJ2-2	-
CASSLAGGGYEQYF	TGTGCCAGCAGCTTGGCGGGCGGGGGTTACGAGCAGTACTTC	TRBV5-4	TRBD2	TRBJ2-7	-
CASFGDRADEQFF	TGTGCCTCCTTCGGGGACAGGGCGGATGAGCAGTTCTTC	TRBV30	TRBD1	TRBJ2-1	-
CASSLEPGLRQPQHF	TGCGCCAGCAGCTTGGAGCCAGGGTTAAGGCAGCCCCAGCATTTT	TRBV5-1	-	TRBJ1-5	-
CASSPRQGVNTEAFF	TGCGCCAGCAGCCCAAGACAGGGGGTGAACACTGAAGCTTTCTTT	TRBV5-1	TRBD1	TRBJ1-1	-
CASSYSRNEQFF	TGTGCCAGCAGTTATTCGAGGAATGAGCAGTTCTTC	TRBV6-6	-	TRBJ2-1	few
CASSQRLLGQETQYF	TGCGCCAGCAGCCAAAGACTACTAGGACAAGAGACCCAGTACTTC	TRBV4-1	-	TRBJ2-5	few
CASSEDRNYGYTF	TGTGCCAGCAGCGAAGACAGAAACTATGGCTACACCTTC	TRBV5-4	-	TRBJ1-2	-
CASTTAGETQYF	TGTGCCAGCACTACGGCGGGAGAGACCCAGTACTTC	TRBV2	-	TRBJ2-5	-
CATSRVTEGEQFF	TGTGCCACCAGCAGAGTTACAGAGGGTGAGCAGTTCTTC	TRBV15	-	TRBJ2-1	-
CASSLGTGISYEQYF	TGCGCCAGCAGCCTGGGGACAGGGATCTCCTACGAGCAGTACTTC	TRBV5-1	TRBD1	TRBJ2-7	-
CASRTGSSEKLFF	TGTGCCAGCCGTACAGGGTCGAGTGAAAAACTGTTTTTT	TRBV7-9	-	TRBJ1-4	-
CASSLYFRGGARSGANVLTF	TGTGCCAGCAGCTTATACTTTCGGGGAGGGGCGAGGTCTGGGGCCAACGTCCTGACTTTC	TRBV7-6	TRBD2	TRBJ2-6	-
CASSRRDVGDYEQYF	TGTGCCAGCAGCCGCCGGGACGTGGGGGACTACGAGCAGTACTTC	TRBV7-8	-	TRBJ2-7	-
CASHRVQLVYNEQFF	TGTGCCAGCCATCGGGTCCAGCTAGTCTACAATGAGCAGTTCTTC	TRBV2	-	TRBJ2-1	-
CASSEVFERNTEAFF	TGTGCCAGCAGTGAAGTGTTCGAGAGGAACACTGAAGCTTTCTTT	TRBV6-1	-	TRBJ1-1	few
CASSPGDGYDGEQFF	TGTGCCAGCAGCCCCGGAGATGGGTATGATGGCGAGCAGTTCTTC	TRBV5-6	-	TRBJ2-1	-
CAISESKGTGAPHRDTQYF	TGTGCCATCAGTGAGTCGAAGGGGACAGGGGCTCCCCACCGCGATACGCAGTATTTT	TRBV10-3	TRBD1	TRBJ2-3	few
CASSDSGTGGWVEQFF	TGTGCCAGCAGCGACTCCGGGACAGGGGGCTGGGTTGAGCAGTTCTTC	TRBV7-8	TRBD1	TRBJ2-1	once
CASSDRGADTQYF	TGTGCCAGCAGCGACAGGGGGGCAGATACGCAGTATTTT	TRBV7-2	TRBD1	TRBJ2-3	-
CASSEMGLGGEQYF	TGTGCCAGCAGTGAAATGGGCTTGGGGGGCGAGCAGTACTTC	TRBV2	-	TRBJ2-7	-
CASSLVFGRVTDTQYF	TGTGCCAGCAGCTTAGTTTTCGGGAGGGTCACAGATACGCAGTATTTT	TRBV7-8	TRBD2	TRBJ2-3	-
CASRPSGSYEQYF	TGTGCCAGTAGACCTAGCGGGTCCTACGAGCAGTACTTC	TRBV11-2	TRBD2	TRBJ2-7	-